This TCR beta chain was recovered during a study of blood T cell repertoires in COVID-19. Seattle patients were enrolled during active infection and followed longitudinally. As handled by the study authors: Estimated nucleated cell counts came from reference gene primer amplification. Sequencing was performed with immunoSEQ multiplex PCR; in TCRdb, only in-frame clones are kept and a portion is missing. V and J calls and clone size are as listed in that table; D and trimming were resolved from the DNA. Of 55,000 to 65,000 clones in the sample, 75% to 85% are singletons; the top ten hold about 30%. The CDR3 is made up of 12 amino acids. The germline V gene has CDR1 SGDLS and CDR2 YYNGEE. V lost 4 bases and J lost 2; bases outside the gene matches: 0. This clone has only one observation.

This TCR came from a man aged 55 to 70 with COVID-19, enrolled during active disease. The sequencing input was peripheral blood. The V call is TRBV9, the J call TRBJ2-7; 7 nucleotides align to TRBD2. CDR3 sequence (DNA): TGTGCCAGCAGCAGCGGGACCTACGAGCAGTACTTC. This encodes CASSSGTYEQYF.